This T cell receptor (beta chain) was captured in a study of persistence of HIV-infected CD4 T cells (dated by TCRdb to about 2020). Turning to the overall study: The median time participants had been on suppressive ART was less than ten years. Peripheral blood samples of up to about 200 mL were collected at multiple time points, except for a couple of participants, who underwent leukapheresis at a single time point. The study isolated CMV- and HIV-1 Gag-responding CD4+ T cells from ART-treated individuals to examine antigen-driven clonal expansion of HIV-1-infected cells. The clonality of all cells in each sorted population was assessed by TCRbeta sequencing, whereas the clonality of infected cells was assessed by proviral sequencing. Cross-participant TCR cluster analysis included 8 or 9 participants for CMV and six or seven participants for Gag.

On the study overall, not on this receptor specifically: Antigen-responding cells were enriched for expanded CDR3beta sequences that were degenerate, which suggests that CD4+ responses to CMV and Gag underwent convergent selection. Significantly lower TCRbeta richness was observed in CMV- and Gag-responding cells than in anti-CD3/anti-CD28-responding cells, and higher oligoclonality was observed in CMV-responding cells than in CD3/CD28-stimulated and Gag-responding cells. The study involved few individuals and tested only a limited range of antigens. Within the same sorted populations, TCR oligoclonality correlated with proviral oligoclonality. Restriction of bulk TCR analyses to the rare CMV-responding cells that actually carried HIV-1 proviruses was not possible.

Taken with the paper, the label for treatment or condition translates to: suppressive antiretroviral therapy. Lysates of CMV-infected fibroblasts at around 10 ug/mL were used to stimulate the cells. Responding CD4+ T cells were sorted by upregulation of both CD40 ligand and CD69. Participants were HIV-1-infected adults who started suppressive ART during chronic infection. Participants had undetectable plasma HIV-1 RNA below 50 copies/mL for at least 4 years. To be included, a participant needed positive CMV serology and a CD4+ T cell count above 400 cells/uL. Before stimulation, PBMCs were isolated using density centrifugation and then depleted of CD8+ T cells. Stimulation of CD8-depleted PBMCs was carried out for around 19 hours with anti-CD28/CD49d costimulation, CD40-blocking antibody and enfuvirtide, to prevent new infections. Cells were sorted on a Beckman Coulter MoFlo Legacy or XDP sorter, with propidium iodide excluding dead cells. The QIAamp DNA Mini Kit was used for genomic DNA extraction from samples above one million cells, and the Quick-DNA Microprep Kit was used otherwise.

Reading the germline V gene gives CDR1 SGHRS and CDR2 YFSETQ. The CDR3 has 14 amino acids, counting the end cysteine and phenylalanine. Only the CDR3 portion is preserved as DNA: 42 bases, with reading frame beginning at the first base. At the junction V is shortened by 4 bases and J by 9 bases, with 17 bases in between. The immunoSEQ hsTCRB assay version 4, run in survey mode, was used to sequence TCRbeta repertoires from genomic DNA. For TCRbeta sequencing, genomic DNA was diluted to about 10 ng/uL, with up to 1 ug used per sample. As for the authors' bioinformatics: Analysis of the TCRbeta data was done in ImmunoSeq Analyzer 3.0, and diversity was computed on productive nucleotide rearrangements. Lower-bound TCR diversity was estimated with the improved Chao index, and clonality with the Gini coefficient using the Immunarch R package. Different nucleotide rearrangements encoding the same CDR3beta amino acid sequence were treated as distinct clonotypes. Differential abundance analysis identified TCRbeta sequences significantly enriched in antigen-responding cells relative to anti-CD3/anti-CD28-activated cells. GLIPH2 clustered TCRs by predicted peptide-MHC specificity, both within individual participants and across merged participant data sets. TCRdb limited this immuneACCESS table to in-frame rearrangements with V and J called. A share of clones is missing; checked studies link under half to unresolved V genes, and the rest is unexplained. V and J calls and clone size are copied from that table; D and trimming were computed from the DNA. This sample comprises some 13,000 clones, approximately 75% of them detected only once. The ten largest clones add up to about 18% of the sample.

This clone showed up just once. Its antigen remains unidentified. The record has no base qualities; no much larger clone is one base away. Distinct nucleotide sequences in the sample also encode this CDR3. The receptor's source is an adult man with HIV who was CMV-seropositive. Recombination connected TRBV5-1 to TRBJ1-5; a weak D assignment points to TRBD1 (6 bases agree). The specimen comprised CD4+ T cells sorted from PBMCs after approximately 19-hour stimulation, sampled from a patient who received antiretroviral therapy. The sample's cell subset or site label, decoded: CD40L+CD69+ CD4 T cells responding to CMV lysate. CDR3 region: CASSRGGEGGPQHF. The sequenced DNA is TGCGCCAGCAGCCGCGGGGGGGAGGGGGGGCCCCAGCATTTT.